This TCR beta chain was recorded in a study of blood T cells in healthy people across ages. The use of a sample-barcoded 5' primer and a J-beta primer mix characterized a second PCR of roughly 6 to 11 cycles. Each CDR3 protein gets one entry after TCRdb re-called the 5' RACE reads with MiXCR. The repertoire holds 600,000 or so distinct CDR3 sequences, with over 20% as singletons. There are 14 residues in the CDR3. The trim removed 6 bases at V and 3 bases at J, leaving 8 bases unmatched. CDR1 is DFQATT, CDR2 SNEGSKA, per germline (reference sequence). The clonotype was recovered from a man between 65 and 79 years old in good health. The specimen sequenced was blood. The chain uses TRBV20-1 and TRBJ1-1, with TRBD1 matching over 9 bases. CDR3 residues: CSARDRVGYTEAFF. CDR3 DNA: TGCAGTGCAAGGGACAGGGTTGGGTACACTGAAGCTTTCTTT.